This section outlines one T cell receptor beta chain sequence together with its context. The specificity of this receptor is unknown. It has no much larger one-base neighbor in the sample; base qualities were not kept. The source of the sample is a study of glioma-infiltrating T cells (dated by TCRdb to about 2016). For the study in its entirety: Glioma tissue, non-neoplastic brain tissue and matched peripheral blood mononuclear cells were used as sources from which TCR alpha- and beta-chain repertoires were sequenced. Each tissue-infiltrating repertoire was compared with the same patient's peripheral blood repertoire to measure divergence between tissue and blood T-cell populations. Three low-grade glioma patients, roughly 8 primary glioblastoma patients and three non-glioma patients contributing non-neoplastic brain tissue were included in the paired cohort. General conclusions and limits of the study: In non-neoplastic patients, VJ-independent divergence between tissue and blood fell below expectation, whereas in all gliomas, and especially in low-grade gliomas, the divergence rose above expectation. Tissue and blood shared very few CDR3 sequences, a result attributed to high CDR3 diversity and limited sampling. Small numbers underpinned the group comparisons: roughly 8 glioblastoma patients, three low-grade glioma patients and three non-neoplastic patients.

The iRepertoire nested amplicon-rescue multiplex PCR (arm-PCR) platform was used to amplify TCR alpha and beta CDR3 regions from RNA. The input for one-step reverse transcription and amplification was roughly 85-400 ng of tissue mRNA or PBMC total RNA. Following bead purification, Illumina adapters were added by a secondary multiplex PCR, and the libraries were gel-purified between 200 and 400 bp. Internal 6-nucleotide barcodes were carried by the libraries and were used for demultiplexing. Libraries were sequenced on an Illumina MiSeq with 2x220 or 2x250 nucleotide paired-end reads. The study's own analysis went as follows. Paired reads were merged using FLASH 1.2.11 and were aligned to the GRCh37 human genome using BWA-MEM, after which TRA and TRB reads were extracted. An IMGT-derived reference of cassette sequences and CDR3 motifs, with pseudogenes included, was used for V and J assignment. Reads were translated in three frames, and productive CDR3s were defined as those with a C...FGXG motif and no stop codons. Unique combinations of V-J cassette pair and CDR3 amino acid sequence were defined as clonotypes. Reads were filtered by Hamming distance, thresholded by each sample's sequence error rate in mapped regions. TCRdb applied fastp at Q25 and MiXCR to the public reads, then kept only in-frame beta chains. One record per CDR3 amino acid sequence lists the most common genes and DNA. The V and J calls were determined by TCRdb, not by the authors. The sample contains 150,000 to 200,000 distinct CDR3 sequences, about 47% of them found a single time. The top ten constitute roughly 5.5% of the sample.

V is cut by 1 base and J by 0 bases, and the space between the germline ends is 7 bases. CDR1 MDHEN and CDR2 SYDVKM were looked up in the germline V gene. The CDR3, from cysteine to phenylalanine, totals 16 residues. CDR3 DNA is the only sequence kept; it has 48 bases, read in frame from the first base. The sequence links TRBV28 to TRBJ2-6; no D gene is confidently identified. The TCR was taken from a human donor with low-grade glioma or glioblastoma, undergoing nonglioma brain surgery, or in good health (not recorded which). The sample was glioma tissue, nonneoplastic brain tissue, or PBMCs (not recorded which). The CDR3 has the sequence CASSLSQTSGANVLTF. At the DNA level, the sequence is TGTGCCAGCAGTTTATCACAGACCTCTGGGGCCAACGTCCTGACTTTC.